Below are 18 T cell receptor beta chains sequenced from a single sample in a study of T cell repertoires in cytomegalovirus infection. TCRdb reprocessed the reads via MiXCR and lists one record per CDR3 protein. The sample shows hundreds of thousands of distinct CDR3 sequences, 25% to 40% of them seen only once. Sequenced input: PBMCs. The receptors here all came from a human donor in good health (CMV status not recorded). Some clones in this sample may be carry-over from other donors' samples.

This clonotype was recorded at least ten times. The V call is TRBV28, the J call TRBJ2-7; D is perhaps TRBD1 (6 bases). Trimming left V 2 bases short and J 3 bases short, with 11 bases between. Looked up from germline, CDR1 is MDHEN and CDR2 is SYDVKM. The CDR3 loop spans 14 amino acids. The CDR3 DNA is TGTGCCAGCAGTTTACGCCAGGGGAACTACGAGCAGTACTTC. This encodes CASSLRQGNYEQYF.

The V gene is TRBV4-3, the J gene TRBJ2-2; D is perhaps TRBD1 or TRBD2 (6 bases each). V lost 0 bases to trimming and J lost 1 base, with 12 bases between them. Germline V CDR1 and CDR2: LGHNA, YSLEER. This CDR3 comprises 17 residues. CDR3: CASSQEGGHVNTGELFF. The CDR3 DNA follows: TGCGCCAGCAGCCAAGAGGGGGGACATGTGAACACCGGGGAGCTGTTTTTT.

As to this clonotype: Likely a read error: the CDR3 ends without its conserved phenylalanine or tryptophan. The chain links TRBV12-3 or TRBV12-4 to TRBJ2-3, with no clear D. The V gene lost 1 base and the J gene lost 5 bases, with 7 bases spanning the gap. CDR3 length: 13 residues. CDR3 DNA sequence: TGTGCCAGCAGTTTAGTACAGATAGATACGCAGTATTTG. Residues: CASSLVQIDTQYL.

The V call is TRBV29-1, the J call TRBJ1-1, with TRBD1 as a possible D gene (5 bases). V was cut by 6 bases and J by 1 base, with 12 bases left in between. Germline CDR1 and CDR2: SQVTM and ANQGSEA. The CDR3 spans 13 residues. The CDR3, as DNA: TGCAGCGTGCGGGGCGCGGGGAACACTGAAGCTTTCTTT. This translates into CSVRGAGNTEAFF.

The chain's CDR3 is CSARDGGLLLNSPLHF. CDR3 coding DNA: TGCAGTGCTAGAGATGGCGGACTGTTGCTTAATTCACCCCTCCACTTT. This chain links TRBV20-1 with TRBJ1-6, with unresolved D. V lost 0 bases and J 6 bases, leaving 15 bases between the germline ends. CDR3 length: 16 amino acids. Germline V gives CDR1 DFQATT, CDR2 SNEGSKA (reference sequence).

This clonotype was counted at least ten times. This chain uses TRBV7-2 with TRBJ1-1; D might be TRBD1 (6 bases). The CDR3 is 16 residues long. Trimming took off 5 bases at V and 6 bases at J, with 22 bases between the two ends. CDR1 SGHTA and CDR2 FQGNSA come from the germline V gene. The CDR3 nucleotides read TGTGCCAGCAGCCCGGAAAGCCCGATAACAGGGTCTGAAGCTTTCTTT. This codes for CASSPESPITGSEAFF.

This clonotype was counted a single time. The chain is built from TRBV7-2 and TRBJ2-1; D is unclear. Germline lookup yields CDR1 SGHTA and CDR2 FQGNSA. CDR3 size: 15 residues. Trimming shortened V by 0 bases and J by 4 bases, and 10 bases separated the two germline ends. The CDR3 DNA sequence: TGTGCCAGCAGCTTAGCTGCGTCCCTTTACAATGAGCAGTTCTTC. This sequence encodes CASSLAASLYNEQFF.

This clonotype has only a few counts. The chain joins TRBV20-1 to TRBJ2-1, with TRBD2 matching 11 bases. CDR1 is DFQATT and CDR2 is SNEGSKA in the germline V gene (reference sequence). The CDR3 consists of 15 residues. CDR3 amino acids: CSAQVAGGPNNEQFF. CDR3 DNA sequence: TGCAGCGCCCAGGTAGCGGGGGGGCCCAACAATGAGCAGTTCTTC.

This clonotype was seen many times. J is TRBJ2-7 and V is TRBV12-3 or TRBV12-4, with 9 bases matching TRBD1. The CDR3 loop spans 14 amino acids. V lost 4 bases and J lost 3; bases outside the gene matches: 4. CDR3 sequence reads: CASSWGQGVYEQYF. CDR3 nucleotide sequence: TGTGCCAGCAGTTGGGGACAGGGAGTCTACGAGCAGTACTTC.

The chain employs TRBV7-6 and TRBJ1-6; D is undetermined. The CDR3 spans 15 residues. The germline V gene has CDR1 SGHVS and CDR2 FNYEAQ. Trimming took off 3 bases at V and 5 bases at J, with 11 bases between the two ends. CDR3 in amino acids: CASSLSPQDNSPLHF. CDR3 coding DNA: TGTGCCAGCAGCTTGAGCCCCCAGGATAATTCACCCCTCCACTTT.

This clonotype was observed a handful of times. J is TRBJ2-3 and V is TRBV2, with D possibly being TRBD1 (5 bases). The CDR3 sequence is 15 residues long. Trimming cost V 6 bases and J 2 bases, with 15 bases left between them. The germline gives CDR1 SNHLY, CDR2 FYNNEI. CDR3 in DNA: TGTGCCAGCAGCGAGGTTTCAGGGCTCACAGATACGCAGTATTTT. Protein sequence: CASSEVSGLTDTQYF.

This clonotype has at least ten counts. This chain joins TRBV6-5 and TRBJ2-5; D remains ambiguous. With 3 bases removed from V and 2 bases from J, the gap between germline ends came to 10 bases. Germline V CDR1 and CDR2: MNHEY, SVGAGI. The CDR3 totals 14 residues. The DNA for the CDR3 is TGTGCCAGCAGTTATCTTTACCCGCAAGAGACCCAGTACTTC. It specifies CASSYLYPQETQYF.

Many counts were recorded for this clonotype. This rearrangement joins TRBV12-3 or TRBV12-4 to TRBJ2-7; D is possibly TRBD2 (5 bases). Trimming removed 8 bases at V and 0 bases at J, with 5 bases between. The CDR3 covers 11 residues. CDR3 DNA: TGTGCCAGCGGGAGCTCCTACGAGCAGTACTTC. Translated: CASGSSYEQYF.

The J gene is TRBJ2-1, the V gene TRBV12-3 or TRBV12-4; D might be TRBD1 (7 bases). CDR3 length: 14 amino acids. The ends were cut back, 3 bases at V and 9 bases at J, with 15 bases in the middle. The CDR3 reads CASSFRRGDSEQFF. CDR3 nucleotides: TGTGCCAGCAGTTTTAGAAGGGGGGACAGTGAGCAGTTCTTC.

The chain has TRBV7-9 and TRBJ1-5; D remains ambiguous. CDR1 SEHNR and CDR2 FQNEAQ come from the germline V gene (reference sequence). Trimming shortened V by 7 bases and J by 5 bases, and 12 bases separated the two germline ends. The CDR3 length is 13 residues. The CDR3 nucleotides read TGTGCCAGCAAAGGCCCTGGGCATCAGCCCCAGCATTTT. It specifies CASKGPGHQPQHF.

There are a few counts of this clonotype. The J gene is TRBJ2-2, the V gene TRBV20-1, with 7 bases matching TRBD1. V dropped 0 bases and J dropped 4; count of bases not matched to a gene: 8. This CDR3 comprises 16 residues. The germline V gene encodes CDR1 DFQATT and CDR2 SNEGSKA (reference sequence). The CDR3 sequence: CSAREMRGLSTGELFF. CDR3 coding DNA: TGCAGTGCTAGAGAGATGAGGGGGCTGAGCACCGGGGAGCTGTTTTTT.

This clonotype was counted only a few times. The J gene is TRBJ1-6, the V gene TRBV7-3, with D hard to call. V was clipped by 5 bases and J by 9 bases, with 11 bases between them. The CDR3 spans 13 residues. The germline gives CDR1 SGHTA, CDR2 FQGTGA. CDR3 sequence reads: CASSELRSSPLHF. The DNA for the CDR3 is TGTGCCAGCAGCGAATTGCGGTCTTCACCCCTCCACTTT. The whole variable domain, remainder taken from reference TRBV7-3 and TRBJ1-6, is GAGVSQTPSNKVTEKGKYVELRCDPISGHTALYWYRQSLGQGPEFLIYFQGTGAADDSGLPNDRFFAVRPEGSVSTLKIQRTERGDSAVYLCASSELRSSPLHFGNGTRLTVT.

The CDR3 DNA follows: TGTGCCAGCAGTTTCCATCTTAAAGGTTATCAAGGAGATACGCAGTATTTT. As protein: CASSFHLKGYQGDTQYF. The chain couples TRBV27 to TRBJ2-3; D is unclear. This CDR3 has 17 amino acids. V shed 3 bases and J shed 5 bases, with 21 bases lying between them. The germline CDR1 and CDR2 sequences are MNHEY and SMNVEV (reference sequence).